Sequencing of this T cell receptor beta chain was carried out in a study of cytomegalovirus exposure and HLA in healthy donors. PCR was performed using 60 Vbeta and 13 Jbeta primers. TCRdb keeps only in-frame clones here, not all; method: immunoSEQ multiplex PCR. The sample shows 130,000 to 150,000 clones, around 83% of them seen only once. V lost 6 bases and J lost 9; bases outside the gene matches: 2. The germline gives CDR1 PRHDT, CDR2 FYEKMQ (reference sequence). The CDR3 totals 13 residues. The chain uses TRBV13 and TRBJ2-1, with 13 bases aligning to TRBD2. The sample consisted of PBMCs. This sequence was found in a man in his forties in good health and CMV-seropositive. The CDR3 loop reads CASRGLAGSEQFF. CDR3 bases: TGTGCCAGCAGGGGACTAGCGGGAAGTGAGCAGTTCTTC.